This TCR beta chain was obtained from a study of T cell responses to AZD1222 COVID-19 vaccine. Germline lookup yields CDR1 WSHSY and CDR2 SAAADI. The V end lost 3 bases, the J end lost 1 base, and 7 bases lay between the germline ends. CDR3 length: 14 amino acids. Sequencing was performed with immunoSEQ multiplex PCR; in TCRdb, only in-frame clones are kept and a portion is missing. Of about 120,000 clones listed, roughly 88% are singletons. The chain couples TRBV10-2 to TRBJ1-5; D is undetermined. This clonotype was obtained from an adult in good health. Specimen: peripheral blood, collected on day 0 of AZD1222 vaccination. Here the CDR3 reads CASSESGSNQPQHF. CDR3 in DNA: TGCGCCAGCAGTGAATCGGGGAGCAATCAGCCCCAGCATTTT.